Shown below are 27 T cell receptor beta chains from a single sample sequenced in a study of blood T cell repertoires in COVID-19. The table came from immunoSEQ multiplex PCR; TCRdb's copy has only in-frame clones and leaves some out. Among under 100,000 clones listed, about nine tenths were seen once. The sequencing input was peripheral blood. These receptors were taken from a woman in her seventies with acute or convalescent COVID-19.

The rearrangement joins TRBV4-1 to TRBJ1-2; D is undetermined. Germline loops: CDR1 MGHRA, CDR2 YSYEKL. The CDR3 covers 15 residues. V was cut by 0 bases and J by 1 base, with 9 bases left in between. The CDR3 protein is CASSQEGGNNYGYTF. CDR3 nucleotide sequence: TGCGCCAGCAGCCAAGAAGGCGGAAATAACTATGGCTACACCTTC.

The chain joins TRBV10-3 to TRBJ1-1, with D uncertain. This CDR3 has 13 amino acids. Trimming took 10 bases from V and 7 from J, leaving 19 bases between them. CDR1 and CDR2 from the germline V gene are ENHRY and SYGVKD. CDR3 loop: CATEDRGRYEAFF. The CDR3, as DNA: TGTGCCACCGAGGATCGTGGAAGGTATGAAGCTTTCTTT.

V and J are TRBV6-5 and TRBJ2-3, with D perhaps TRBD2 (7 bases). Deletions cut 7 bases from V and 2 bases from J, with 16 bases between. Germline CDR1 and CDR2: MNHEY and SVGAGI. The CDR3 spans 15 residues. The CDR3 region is CASKGGGPYTDTQYF. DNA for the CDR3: TGTGCCAGCAAAGGGGGGGGACCTTACACAGATACGCAGTATTTT.

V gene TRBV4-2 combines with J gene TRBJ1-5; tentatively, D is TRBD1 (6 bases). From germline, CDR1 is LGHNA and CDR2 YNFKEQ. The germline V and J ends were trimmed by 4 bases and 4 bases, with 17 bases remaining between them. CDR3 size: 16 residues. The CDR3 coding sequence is TGTGCCAGCAGCCTCGGGAGGGGGTGGGAGAATCAGCCCCAGCATTTT. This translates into CASSLGRGWENQPQHF.

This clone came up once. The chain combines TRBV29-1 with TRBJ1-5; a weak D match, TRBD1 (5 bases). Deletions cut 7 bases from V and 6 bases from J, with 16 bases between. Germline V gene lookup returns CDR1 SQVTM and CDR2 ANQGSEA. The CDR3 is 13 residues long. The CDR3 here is CSARGGDGQPQHF. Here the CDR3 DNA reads TGCAGCGCCCGGGGGGGGGACGGTCAGCCCCAGCATTTT.

The chain's CDR3 is CATSGRTGAVNYGYTF. CDR3 in DNA: TGTGCCACCAGCGGGCGGACGGGAGCCGTTAACTATGGCTACACCTTC. The rearrangement joins TRBV15 to TRBJ1-2; no definite D call. The CDR3 length is 16 residues. Between the trimmed V and J ends, which lost 5 bases and 1 base, there was a span of 17 bases. The V gene's germline CDR1 is LNHNV and CDR2 YYDKDF (reference sequence).

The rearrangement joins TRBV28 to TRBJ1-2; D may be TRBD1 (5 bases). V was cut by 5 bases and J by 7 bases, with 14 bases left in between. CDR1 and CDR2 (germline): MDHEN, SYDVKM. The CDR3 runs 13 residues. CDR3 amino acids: CASSTAGWGGYTF. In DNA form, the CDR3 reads TGTGCCAGCAGTACTGCAGGGTGGGGTGGCTACACCTTC.

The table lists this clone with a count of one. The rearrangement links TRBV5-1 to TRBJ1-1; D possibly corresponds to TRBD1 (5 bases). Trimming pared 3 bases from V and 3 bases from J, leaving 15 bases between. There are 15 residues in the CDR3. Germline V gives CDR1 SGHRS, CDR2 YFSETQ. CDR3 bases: TGCGCCAGCAGCTCCCCGGGGGGTCGGGACACTGAAGCTTTCTTT. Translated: CASSSPGGRDTEAFF.

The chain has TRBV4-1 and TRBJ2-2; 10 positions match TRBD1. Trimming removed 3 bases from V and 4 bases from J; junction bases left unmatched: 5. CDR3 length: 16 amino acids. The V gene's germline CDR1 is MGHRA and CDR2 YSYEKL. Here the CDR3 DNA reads TGCGCCAGCAGCCAGACAGACAGGGGGCGCACCGGGGAGCTGTTTTTT. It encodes CASSQTDRGRTGELFF.

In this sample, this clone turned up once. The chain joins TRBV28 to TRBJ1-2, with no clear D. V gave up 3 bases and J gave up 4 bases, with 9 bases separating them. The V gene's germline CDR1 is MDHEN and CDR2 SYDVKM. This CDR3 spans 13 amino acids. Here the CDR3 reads CASSLLGGYGYTF. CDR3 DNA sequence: TGTGCCAGCAGTTTGTTAGGAGGCTATGGCTACACCTTC.

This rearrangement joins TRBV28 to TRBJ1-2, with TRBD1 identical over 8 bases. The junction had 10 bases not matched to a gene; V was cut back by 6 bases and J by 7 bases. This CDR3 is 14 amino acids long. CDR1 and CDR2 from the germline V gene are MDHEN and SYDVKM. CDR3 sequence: CASSRGRGMSGYTF. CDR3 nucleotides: TGTGCCAGCAGCAGGGGGCGCGGGATGAGTGGCTACACCTTC.

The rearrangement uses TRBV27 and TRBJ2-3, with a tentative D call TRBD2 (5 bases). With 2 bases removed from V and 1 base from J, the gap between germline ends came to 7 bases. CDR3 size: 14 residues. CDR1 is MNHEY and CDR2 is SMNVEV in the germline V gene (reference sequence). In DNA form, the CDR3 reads TGTGCCAGCAGTTTAGTGAGGGGCACAGATACGCAGTATTTT. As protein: CASSLVRGTDTQYF.

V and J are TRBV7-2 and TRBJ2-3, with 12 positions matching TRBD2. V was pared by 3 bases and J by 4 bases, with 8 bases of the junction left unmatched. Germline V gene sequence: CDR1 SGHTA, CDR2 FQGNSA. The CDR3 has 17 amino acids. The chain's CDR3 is CASSFLAGGFSSDTQYF. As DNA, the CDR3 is TGTGCCAGCAGCTTTCTAGCGGGGGGGTTTAGCTCAGATACGCAGTATTTT.

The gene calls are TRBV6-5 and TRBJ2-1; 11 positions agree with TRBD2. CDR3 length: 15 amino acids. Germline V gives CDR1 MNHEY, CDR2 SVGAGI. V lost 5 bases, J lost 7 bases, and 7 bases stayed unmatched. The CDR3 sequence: CASSKLAGGINEQFF. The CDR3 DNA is TGTGCCAGCAGTAAGCTAGCGGGAGGAATTAATGAGCAGTTCTTC.

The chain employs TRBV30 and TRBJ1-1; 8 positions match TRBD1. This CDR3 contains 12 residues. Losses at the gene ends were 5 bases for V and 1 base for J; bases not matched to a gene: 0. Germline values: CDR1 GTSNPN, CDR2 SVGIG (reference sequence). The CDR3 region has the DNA TGTGCCTGGGACAGGGGGAACACTGAAGCTTTCTTT. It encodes CAWDRGNTEAFF.

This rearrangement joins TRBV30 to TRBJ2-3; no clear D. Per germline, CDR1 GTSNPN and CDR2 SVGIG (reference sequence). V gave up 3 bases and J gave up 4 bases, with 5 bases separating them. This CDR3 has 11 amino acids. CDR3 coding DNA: TGTGCCTGGAGCCGTTCAGATACGCAGTATTTT. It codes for CAWSRSDTQYF.

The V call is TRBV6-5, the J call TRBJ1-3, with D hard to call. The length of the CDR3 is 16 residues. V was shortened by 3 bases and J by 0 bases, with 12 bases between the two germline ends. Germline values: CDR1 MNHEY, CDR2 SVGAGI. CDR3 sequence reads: CASSYAGYSSGNTIYF. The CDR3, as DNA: TGTGCCAGCAGTTATGCGGGGTATAGCTCTGGAAACACCATATATTTT.

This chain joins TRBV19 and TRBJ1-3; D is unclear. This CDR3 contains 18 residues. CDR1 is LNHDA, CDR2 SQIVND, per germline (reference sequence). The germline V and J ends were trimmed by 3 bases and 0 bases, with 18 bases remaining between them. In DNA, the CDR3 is TGTGCCAGTAGTATGCGAGGCGGCCAAACCCACTCTGGAAACACCATATATTTT. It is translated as CASSMRGGQTHSGNTIYF.

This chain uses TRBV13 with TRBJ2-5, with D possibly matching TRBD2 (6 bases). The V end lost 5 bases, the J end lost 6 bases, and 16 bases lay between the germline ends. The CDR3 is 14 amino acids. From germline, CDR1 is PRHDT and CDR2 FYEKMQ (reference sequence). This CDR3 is CASSAGTGEQTQYF. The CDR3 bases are TGTGCCAGCAGCGCCGGGACTGGGGAGCAGACCCAGTACTTC.

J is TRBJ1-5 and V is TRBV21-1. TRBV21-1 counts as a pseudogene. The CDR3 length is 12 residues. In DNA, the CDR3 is TGTGCCAGCACCTGTAGCAATCAGCCCCAGCATTTT. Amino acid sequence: CASTCSNQPQHF.

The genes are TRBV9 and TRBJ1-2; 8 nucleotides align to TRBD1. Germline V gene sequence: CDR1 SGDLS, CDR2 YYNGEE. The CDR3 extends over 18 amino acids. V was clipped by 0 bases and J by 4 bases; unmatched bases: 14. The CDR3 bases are TGTGCCAGCAGCGTAGCTCTGGGACAGGCCTCCGATTTCTATGGCTACACCTTC. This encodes CASSVALGQASDFYGYTF.

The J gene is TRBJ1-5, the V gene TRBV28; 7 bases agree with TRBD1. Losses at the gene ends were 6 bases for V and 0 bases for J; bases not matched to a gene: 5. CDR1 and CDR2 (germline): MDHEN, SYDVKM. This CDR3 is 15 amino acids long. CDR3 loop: CASRIQGHSNQPQHF. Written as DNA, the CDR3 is TGTGCCAGCAGAATACAGGGGCATAGCAATCAGCCCCAGCATTTT.

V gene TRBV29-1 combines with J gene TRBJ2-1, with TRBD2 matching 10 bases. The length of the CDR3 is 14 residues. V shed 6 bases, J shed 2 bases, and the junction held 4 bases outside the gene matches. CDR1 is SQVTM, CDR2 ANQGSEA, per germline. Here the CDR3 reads CSVSTSGTYNEQFF. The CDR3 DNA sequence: TGCAGCGTGTCTACTAGCGGGACCTACAATGAGCAGTTCTTC.

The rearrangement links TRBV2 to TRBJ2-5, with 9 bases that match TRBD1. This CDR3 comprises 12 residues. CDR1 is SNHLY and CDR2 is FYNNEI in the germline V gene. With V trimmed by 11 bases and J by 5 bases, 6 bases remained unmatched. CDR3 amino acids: CAGSGQGETQYF. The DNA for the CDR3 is TGTGCCGGCTCCGGACAGGGGGAGACCCAGTACTTC.

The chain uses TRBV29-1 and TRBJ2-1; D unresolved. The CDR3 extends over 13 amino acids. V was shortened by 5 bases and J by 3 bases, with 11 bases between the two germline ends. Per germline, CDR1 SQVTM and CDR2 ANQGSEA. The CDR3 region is CSVNRGLYNEQFF. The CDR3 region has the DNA TGCAGCGTTAATCGAGGCCTCTACAATGAGCAGTTCTTC.

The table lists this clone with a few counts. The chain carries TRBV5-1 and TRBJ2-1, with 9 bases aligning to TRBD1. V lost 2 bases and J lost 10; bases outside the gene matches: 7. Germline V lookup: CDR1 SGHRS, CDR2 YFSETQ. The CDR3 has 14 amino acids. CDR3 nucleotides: TGCGCCAGCAGCTTTCCCGGGACAGGGCTCGAGCAGTTCTTC. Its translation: CASSFPGTGLEQFF. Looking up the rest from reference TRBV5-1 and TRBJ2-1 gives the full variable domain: KAGVTQTPRYLIKTRGQQVTLSCSPISGHRSVSWYQQTPGQGLQFLFEYFSETQRNKGNFPGRFSGRQFSNSRSEMNVSTLELGDSALYLCASSFPGTGLEQFFGPGTRLTVL.

CDR3: CASSLDRTAYGYTF. The CDR3 bases are TGCGCCAGCAGCTTGGATCGGACAGCGTATGGCTACACCTTC. The V gene is TRBV5-1, the J gene TRBJ1-2; D may be TRBD1 (6 bases). CDR3 size: 14 residues. The V and J ends lost 0 bases and 5 bases respectively, with 11 bases between them. Germline assignment: CDR1 SGHRS and CDR2 YFSETQ.